This TCR beta chain comes out of a study of blood T cell repertoires in COVID-19. Study at large: There were acute and convalescent COVID-19 samples, and they came from the United States, Italy and Spain. T cells, B-cell-depleted T cells, or PBMCs provided the cDNA or gDNA that served as material.

Germline CDR1 reads SNHLY; CDR2 reads FYNNEI. The CDR3 sequence is 16 residues long. V shed 4 bases and J shed 2 bases, with 14 bases lying between them. This clone was recorded a few times. TCRdb's table, derived via immunoSEQ multiplex PCR, lists solely in-frame clones and lacks some. The data hold a few hundred thousand clones, with roughly 80% observed a single time. While infection was still active, Seattle patients were enrolled and then followed longitudinally. The chain has TRBV2 and TRBJ1-4, with TRBD1 as a possible D gene (6 bases). The TCR sequence derives from a woman older than 75 with COVID-19, enrolled during active disease. Sequenced: peripheral blood. The chain's CDR3 is CASSGRGGRTNEKLFF. CDR3 bases: TGTGCCAGCAGTGGCAGGGGCGGTCGCACTAATGAAAAACTGTTTTTT.